This T cell receptor (beta chain) is drawn from a study of blood T cell repertoires in COVID-19. Overall study: T cells, B-cell-depleted T cells, or PBMCs supplied cDNA or gDNA.

In the original processing: Nucleated cell counts were estimated from reference gene primer amplification. Some clones are missing from TCRdb's copy, which holds only in-frame ones; the method was immunoSEQ multiplex PCR. V and J calls and clone size are copied from that table; D and trimming were computed from the DNA. The sample carries 30,000 or so clones, around 90% recorded once. The CDR3 has 15 amino acids. V was pared by 1 base and J by 8 bases, with 14 bases between. Germline CDR1 LNHNV, CDR2 YYDKDF (reference sequence). Sequencing input: peripheral blood. The chain employs TRBV15 and TRBJ1-4; D may be TRBD1 (6 bases). The sequence was obtained from a human donor in a cohort sampled during active COVID-19. The CDR3 spells CATSRGTERGEKLFF. For the CDR3, the DNA is TGTGCCACCAGCAGAGGGACAGAAAGAGGAGAAAAACTGTTTTTT.